Detailed here is one T cell receptor (beta chain). The record originates from a study of blood T cell repertoires in COVID-19. Trimming left V 6 bases short and J 0 bases short, with 14 bases between. This CDR3 region has 15 residues. CDR1 and CDR2 from the germline V gene are MNHEY and SMNVEV (reference sequence). Profiling relied on immunoSEQ multiplex PCR, and the TCRdb table lists in-frame clones only, not all of them. The sample has 200,000 to 300,000 clones, 80% to 90% seen once. J is TRBJ1-1 and V is TRBV27; D perhaps matches TRBD1 (6 bases). The TCR comes from a man aged 60-69 years with acute or convalescent COVID-19. The sample was peripheral blood. The CDR3 DNA reads TGTGCCAGCAGCCCCTTGGGGGCCATGAACACTGAAGCTTTCTTT. This gives the protein CASSPLGAMNTEAFF.